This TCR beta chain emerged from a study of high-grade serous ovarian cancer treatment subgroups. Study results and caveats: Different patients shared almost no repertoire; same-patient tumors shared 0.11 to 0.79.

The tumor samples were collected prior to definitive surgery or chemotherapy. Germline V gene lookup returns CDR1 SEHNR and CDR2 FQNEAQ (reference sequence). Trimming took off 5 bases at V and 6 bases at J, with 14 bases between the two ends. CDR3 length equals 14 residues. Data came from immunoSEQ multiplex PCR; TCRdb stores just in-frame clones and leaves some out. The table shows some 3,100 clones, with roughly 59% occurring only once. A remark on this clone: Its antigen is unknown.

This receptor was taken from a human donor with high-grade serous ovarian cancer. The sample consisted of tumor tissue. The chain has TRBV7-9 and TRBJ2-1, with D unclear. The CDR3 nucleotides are TGTGCCAGCAGCGCCTTGGACGTTTCCAATGAGCAGTTCTTC. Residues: CASSALDVSNEQFF.